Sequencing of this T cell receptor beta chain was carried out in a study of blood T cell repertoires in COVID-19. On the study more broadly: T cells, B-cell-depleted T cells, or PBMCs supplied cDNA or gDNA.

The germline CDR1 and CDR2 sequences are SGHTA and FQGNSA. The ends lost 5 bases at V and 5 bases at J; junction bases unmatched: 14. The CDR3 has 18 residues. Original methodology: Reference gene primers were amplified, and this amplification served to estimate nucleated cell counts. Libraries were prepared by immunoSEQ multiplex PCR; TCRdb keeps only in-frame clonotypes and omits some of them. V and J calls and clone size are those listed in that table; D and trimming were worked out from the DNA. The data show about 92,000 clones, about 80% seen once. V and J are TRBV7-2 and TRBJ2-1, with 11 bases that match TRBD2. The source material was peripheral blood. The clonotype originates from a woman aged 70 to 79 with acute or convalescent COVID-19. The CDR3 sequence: CASSPFWGLAVTDNEQFF. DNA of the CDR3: TGTGCCAGCAGCCCCTTCTGGGGACTAGCGGTCACGGACAATGAGCAGTTCTTC.